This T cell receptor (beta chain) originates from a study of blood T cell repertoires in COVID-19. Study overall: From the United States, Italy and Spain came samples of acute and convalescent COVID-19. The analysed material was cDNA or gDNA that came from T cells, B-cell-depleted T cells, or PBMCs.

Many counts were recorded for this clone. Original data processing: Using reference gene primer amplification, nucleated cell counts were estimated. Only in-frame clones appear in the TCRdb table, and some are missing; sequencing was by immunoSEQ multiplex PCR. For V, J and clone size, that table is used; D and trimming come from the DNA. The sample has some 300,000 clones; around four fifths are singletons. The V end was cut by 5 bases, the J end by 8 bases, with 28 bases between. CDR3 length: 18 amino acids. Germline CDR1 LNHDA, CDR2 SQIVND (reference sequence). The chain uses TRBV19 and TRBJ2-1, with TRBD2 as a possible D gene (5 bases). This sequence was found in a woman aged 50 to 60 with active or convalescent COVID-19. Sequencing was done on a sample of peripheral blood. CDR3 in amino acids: CASSPLYPLASKADEQFF. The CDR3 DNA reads TGTGCCAGTAGTCCCCTTTACCCGCTAGCCTCTAAGGCGGATGAGCAGTTCTTC.